This T cell receptor (beta chain) was observed in a study of T cells after yellow fever vaccination. Study findings and constraints: A minor fraction of clonotypes spanned both CD4 and CD8 compartments.

V was cut by 5 bases and J by 2 bases, with 12 bases left in between. Germline-derived CDR1 and CDR2 are SGHTA and FQGNSA. The CDR3 totals 15 residues. MiXCR, applied by TCRdb to the 5' RACE reads, yields one record per CDR3 protein. This table has approximately 250,000 distinct CDR3 sequences, 6.7% appearing once. In its sample, this clonotype was seen a few times. Its antigen is unidentified. The chain employs TRBV7-2 and TRBJ2-2; D call uncertain. The sample here was CD4+ T cells sorted from PBMCs, taken on the day of the yellow fever booster vaccination. The sequence was obtained from a man aged 25-45 years who received the YFV17D yellow fever vaccine. CDR3 sequence reads: CASSNAHQNTGELFF. In DNA, the CDR3 is TGTGCCAGCAGCAACGCCCACCAAAACACCGGGGAGCTGTTTTTT. The complete variable domain, with remaining parts taken from reference TRBV7-2 and TRBJ2-2, reads GAGVSQSPSNKVTEKGKDVELRCDPISGHTALYWYRQSLGQGLEFLIYFQGNSAPDKSGLPSDRFSAERTGGSVSTLTIQRTQQEDSAVYLCASSNAHQNTGELFFGEGSRLTVL.